This T cell receptor (beta chain) was identified in a study of OX40 agonist ivuxolimab in advanced cancers. The overall study: The treatment was a fully human IgG2 OX40 agonist, ivuxolimab. A male proportion of under 90% was recorded, with mean age approximately 57 years and range about 20 to 79. Those treated in dose escalation had hepatocellular carcinoma, melanoma, renal cell cancer or head and neck cancer.

Germline V gene data show CDR1 as SGHTA and CDR2 as FQGNSA. The CDR3 sequence is 12 residues long. V lost 3 bases and J lost 7, with 9 bases in between. This clone was seen a single time. Profiling relied on immunoSEQ multiplex PCR, and the TCRdb table lists in-frame clones only, not all of them. Seen here are 100,000 to 120,000 clones, roughly nine tenths observed once, and the top ten hold around 0.27%. V is TRBV7-2 and J is TRBJ1-2; D is undetermined. The receptor was isolated from an adult with an advanced solid tumor such as melanoma, head and neck, liver or kidney cancer. This material consisted of CD4+ or CD8+ T cells sorted from blood, taken in a trial of the OX40 agonist ivuxolimab. This CDR3 reads CASSFDNIGYTF. CDR3 nucleotide sequence: TGTGCCAGCAGCTTTGACAATATTGGCTACACCTTC.